This TCR beta chain was found in a study of beta chain features in type 1 diabetes. Study observations and caveats: The naive, central memory and Treg TCRB repertoires looked more alike in patients than they did in healthy donors. Shorter TCRB CDR3s, moderately but significantly so, marked every one of the four CD4+ subsets in Type 1 diabetes patients. Junctions at VDJ sites from type 1 diabetes patients had fewer insertions and more deletions.

This CDR3 is built from 14 residues. Germline CDR1 is SGHRS and CDR2 is YFSETQ. V shed 2 bases and J shed 8 bases, with 14 bases lying between them. Isolated RNA was reverse transcribed in full, so expressed TCRB transcripts were sequenced. Clones were sequenced by immunoSEQ multiplex PCR, and TCRdb holds only the in-frame ones, with some missing. This sample has about 140,000 clones, with approximately 13% found just once. Concerning this clone itself: Its antigen is currently unknown.

This chain uses TRBV5-1 with TRBJ2-1; D is ambiguous. The receptor's source is a man between 18 and 35 years old with type 1 diabetes. Sequencing input: central memory CD4+ T cells from blood. The chain's CDR3 is CASSFEPSADEQFF. The DNA for the CDR3 is TGCGCCAGCAGCTTTGAACCTTCAGCCGATGAGCAGTTCTTC.